The rows below give T cell receptor beta chains drawn from one sample of a study of high-grade serous ovarian cancer treatment subgroups. TCRdb's copy holds only in-frame clones and misses some; the assay was immunoSEQ multiplex PCR. The table shows roughly 5,300 clones, with roughly 70% occurring only once. Source material: tumor tissue. The receptors here all came from a human patient with high-grade serous ovarian cancer. Each CDR3 is given with its conserved first and last residue. D genes are given only for firm matches. Size is omitted from some rows. Given values are once, few, many or a class for expanded clones.

CDR3aa: CASSPASLQGQPQHF
CDR3nt: TGCGCCAGCAGCCCAGCCTCACTGCAGGGTCAGCCCCAGCATTTT
d_gene: NA
j_gene: TRBJ1-5
v_gene: TRBV4-1
abundance: NA

CDR3aa: CASSATGSGNTIYF
CDR3nt: TGTGCCAGCAGCGCGACAGGATCTGGAAACACCATATATTTT
d_gene: NA
j_gene: TRBJ1-3
v_gene: TRBV9
abundance: NA

CDR3aa: CASSILGEDYGYTF
CDR3nt: TGTGCCAGTAGTATACTAGGGGAGGACTATGGCTACACCTTC
d_gene: NA
j_gene: TRBJ1-2
v_gene: TRBV19
abundance: few

CDR3aa: CASFPTGAGQSSGNTIYF
CDR3nt: TGTGCCAGCTTTCCAACGGGGGCGGGACAGTCCTCTGGAAACACCATATATTTT
d_gene: TRBD1
j_gene: TRBJ1-3
v_gene: TRBV18
abundance: few

CDR3aa: CASSLVFSRTNTEAFF
CDR3nt: TGTGCCAGCAGCTTAGTTTTTTCCCGGACGAACACTGAAGCTTTCTTT
d_gene: NA
j_gene: TRBJ1-1
v_gene: TRBV7-2
abundance: NA

CDR3aa: CASSFPGAQETQYF
CDR3nt: TGCGCCAGCAGCTTTCCAGGGGCCCAAGAGACCCAGTACTTC
d_gene: NA
j_gene: TRBJ2-5
v_gene: TRBV5-1
abundance: NA

CDR3aa: CASSWTRSGANVLTF
CDR3nt: TGTGCCAGCAGCTGGACCCGCTCTGGGGCCAACGTCCTGACTTTC
d_gene: NA
j_gene: TRBJ2-6
v_gene: TRBV5-6
abundance: NA

CDR3aa: CASSLEETGLNTEAFF
CDR3nt: TGCGCCAGCAGCTTAGAGGAAACAGGGTTGAACACTGAAGCTTTCTTT
d_gene: NA
j_gene: TRBJ1-1
v_gene: TRBV5-1
abundance: NA

CDR3aa: CASASGGDTGELFF
CDR3nt: TGTGCCAGCGCTAGCGGGGGTGACACCGGGGAGCTGTTTTTT
d_gene: TRBD2
j_gene: TRBJ2-2
v_gene: TRBV28
abundance: NA

CDR3aa: CASSIGAPFLYDYTF
CDR3nt: TGTGCCAGTAGTATAGGGGCGCCTTTCCTATACGACTACACCTTC
d_gene: NA
j_gene: TRBJ1-2
v_gene: TRBV19
abundance: NA

CDR3aa: CASSLETGNSPLHF
CDR3nt: TGTGCCAGCAGCTTAGAGACAGGGAACTCACCCCTCCACTTT
d_gene: TRBD1
j_gene: TRBJ1-6
v_gene: TRBV5-5
abundance: NA

CDR3aa: CASGARNTEAFF
CDR3nt: TGTGCCAGCGGGGCCCGAAACACTGAAGCTTTCTTT
d_gene: NA
j_gene: TRBJ1-1
v_gene: TRBV27
abundance: NA

CDR3aa: CASTTDRLNTEAFF
CDR3nt: TGTGCCAGTACCACCGACAGGCTGAACACTGAAGCTTTCTTT
d_gene: NA
j_gene: TRBJ1-1
v_gene: TRBV19
abundance: NA

CDR3aa: CASSLLGAVNIQYF
CDR3nt: TGTGCCAGCAGCTTACTGGGCGCGGTAAACATTCAGTACTTC
d_gene: NA
j_gene: TRBJ2-4
v_gene: TRBV5-6
abundance: NA

CDR3aa: CASSPDRGETQYF
CDR3nt: TGTGCCAGCAGCCCGGACAGGGGGGAGACCCAGTACTTC
d_gene: TRBD1
j_gene: TRBJ2-5
v_gene: TRBV11-2
abundance: NA

CDR3aa: CASSLGQINEKLFF
CDR3nt: TGTGCCAGCAGCCTAGGACAGATCAATGAAAAACTGTTTTTT
d_gene: NA
j_gene: TRBJ1-4
v_gene: TRBV5-5
abundance: NA

CDR3aa: CAWRAGALAKNIQYF
CDR3nt: TGTGCCTGGAGGGCGGGGGCCTTAGCCAAAAACATTCAGTACTTC
d_gene: NA
j_gene: TRBJ2-4
v_gene: TRBV30
abundance: NA

CDR3aa: CASSLWYTGEEKLFF
CDR3nt: TGCGCCAGCAGCTTGTGGTATACAGGGGAGGAAAAACTGTTTTTT
d_gene: TRBD1
j_gene: TRBJ1-4
v_gene: TRBV5-1
abundance: NA

CDR3aa: CASSPETGAFNSPLHF
CDR3nt: TGTGCCAGCTCACCGGAGACAGGAGCCTTTAATTCACCCCTCCACTTT
d_gene: NA
j_gene: TRBJ1-6
v_gene: TRBV18
abundance: few

CDR3aa: CASSESGGRSYEQYF
CDR3nt: TGCGCCAGCAGCGAGAGTGGGGGCCGCTCCTACGAGCAGTACTTC
d_gene: NA
j_gene: TRBJ2-7
v_gene: TRBV5-1
abundance: NA

CDR3aa: CASSLGAPINTGELFF
CDR3nt: TGTGCCAGCAGCTTGGGGGCCCCTATTAACACCGGGGAGCTGTTTTTT
d_gene: NA
j_gene: TRBJ2-2
v_gene: TRBV5-6
abundance: NA

CDR3aa: CSASLGNGYTF
CDR3nt: TGCAGTGCTAGTCTAGGGAATGGCTACACCTTC
d_gene: NA
j_gene: TRBJ1-2
v_gene: TRBV20-1
abundance: NA

CDR3aa: CASSPRPGASTNEKLFF
CDR3nt: TGCGCCAGCAGCCCTAGACCGGGGGCTTCAACTAATGAAAAACTGTTTTTT
d_gene: NA
j_gene: TRBJ1-4
v_gene: TRBV5-1
abundance: NA

CDR3aa: CAWSVRGRGQPQHF
CDR3nt: TGTGCCTGGAGTGTACGGGGTAGGGGCCAGCCCCAGCATTTT
d_gene: NA
j_gene: TRBJ1-5
v_gene: TRBV30
abundance: NA

CDR3aa: CASSFLGDGSPYNSPLHF
CDR3nt: TGTGCCAGCAGCTTCCTCGGGGACGGTAGCCCCTATAATTCACCCCTCCACTTT
d_gene: NA
j_gene: TRBJ1-6
v_gene: TRBV7-8
abundance: NA

CDR3aa: CASSLAPNQETQYF
CDR3nt: TGTGCCAGCAGCTTGGCCCCCAACCAAGAGACCCAGTACTTC
d_gene: NA
j_gene: TRBJ2-5
v_gene: TRBV5-4
abundance: NA

CDR3aa: CASSATSGSYNEQFF
CDR3nt: TGTGCCAGTAGCGCGACTAGCGGGTCCTACAATGAGCAGTTCTTC
d_gene: TRBD2
j_gene: TRBJ2-1
v_gene: TRBV19
abundance: NA

CDR3aa: CASSLDVNFNEQFF
CDR3nt: TGTGCCAGCAGCTTAGATGTTAACTTCAATGAGCAGTTCTTC
d_gene: NA
j_gene: TRBJ2-1
v_gene: TRBV11-2
abundance: NA

CDR3aa: CASSLTDGRDTQYF
CDR3nt: TGTGCCAGCAGTTTGACCGACGGGAGGGATACGCAGTATTTT
d_gene: TRBD2
j_gene: TRBJ2-3
v_gene: TRBV6-6
abundance: NA

CDR3aa: CASSLGQVNTEAFF
CDR3nt: TGTGCCAGCAGCTTAGGACAGGTGAACACTGAAGCTTTCTTT
d_gene: NA
j_gene: TRBJ1-1
v_gene: TRBV7-6
abundance: NA

CDR3aa: CASSRRTGALNTEAFF
CDR3nt: TGTGCCAGCAGCCGGAGGACAGGGGCCCTGAACACTGAAGCTTTCTTT
d_gene: TRBD1
j_gene: TRBJ1-1
v_gene: TRBV14
abundance: NA

CDR3aa: CASSLELQNSPLHF
CDR3nt: TGTGCCAGCAGCTTAGAGTTACAGAATTCACCCCTCCACTTT
d_gene: NA
j_gene: TRBJ1-6
v_gene: TRBV7-2
abundance: NA

CDR3aa: CASSPGDITYEQYF
CDR3nt: TGTGCCAGCAGCCCCGGGGACATTACCTACGAGCAGTACTTC
d_gene: NA
j_gene: TRBJ2-7
v_gene: TRBV9
abundance: NA

CDR3aa: CASSLGQGESEKLFF
CDR3nt: TGTGCCAGCAGTTTAGGGCAGGGGGAAAGTGAAAAACTGTTTTTT
d_gene: TRBD1
j_gene: TRBJ1-4
v_gene: TRBV27
abundance: few

CDR3aa: CASNGPSRDTQYF
CDR3nt: TGTGCCAGCAACGGCCCGTCCAGGGATACGCAGTATTTT
d_gene: NA
j_gene: TRBJ2-3
v_gene: TRBV11-2
abundance: NA

CDR3aa: CASSIEGGRYEQYF
CDR3nt: TGTGCCAGTAGTATAGAGGGCGGCAGGTACGAGCAGTACTTC
d_gene: NA
j_gene: TRBJ2-7
v_gene: TRBV19
abundance: NA

CDR3aa: CASSLVRRGAEAFF
CDR3nt: TGTGCCAGCAGTTTGGTGAGACGGGGGGCTGAAGCTTTCTTT
d_gene: NA
j_gene: TRBJ1-1
v_gene: TRBV28
abundance: NA

CDR3aa: CASSVAGTSYEQYF
CDR3nt: TGTGCCAGCAGCGTAGCCGGGACTTCCTACGAGCAGTACTTC
d_gene: NA
j_gene: TRBJ2-7
v_gene: TRBV9
abundance: NA

CDR3aa: CASSPTTGNTGELFF
CDR3nt: TGTGCCAGCAGTCCAACGACGGGGAACACCGGGGAGCTGTTTTTT
d_gene: NA
j_gene: TRBJ2-2
v_gene: TRBV28
abundance: NA

CDR3aa: CASSLAYGAALGQPQHF
CDR3nt: TGTGCCAGCAGCTTAGCTTATGGGGCCGCCTTGGGACAGCCCCAGCATTTT
d_gene: NA
j_gene: TRBJ1-5
v_gene: TRBV7-8
abundance: NA

CDR3aa: CASSLYRPSISPLHF
CDR3nt: TGCGCCAGCAGCTTGTATAGGCCCTCCATATCACCCCTCCACTTT
d_gene: NA
j_gene: TRBJ1-6
v_gene: TRBV5-1
abundance: NA

CDR3aa: CASSPPASRIGGNTIYF
CDR3nt: TGTGCCAGCTCACCACCAGCGAGCAGGATTGGTGGAAACACCATATATTTT
d_gene: NA
j_gene: TRBJ1-3
v_gene: TRBV18
abundance: few

CDR3aa: CASSPRTGVHYGYTF
CDR3nt: TGTGCCAGCAGTCCCAGGACAGGGGTTCACTATGGCTACACCTTC
d_gene: TRBD1
j_gene: TRBJ1-2
v_gene: TRBV27
abundance: NA

CDR3aa: CASSHGHTSNAFF
CDR3nt: TGTGCCAGCAGTCATGGACATACTTCGAACGCTTTCTTT
d_gene: NA
j_gene: TRBJ1-1
v_gene: TRBV5-8
abundance: NA

CDR3aa: CASSWGGNTGELFF
CDR3nt: TGTGCCAGCAGTTGGGGTGGGAACACCGGGGAGCTGTTTTTT
d_gene: NA
j_gene: TRBJ2-2
v_gene: TRBV27
abundance: NA